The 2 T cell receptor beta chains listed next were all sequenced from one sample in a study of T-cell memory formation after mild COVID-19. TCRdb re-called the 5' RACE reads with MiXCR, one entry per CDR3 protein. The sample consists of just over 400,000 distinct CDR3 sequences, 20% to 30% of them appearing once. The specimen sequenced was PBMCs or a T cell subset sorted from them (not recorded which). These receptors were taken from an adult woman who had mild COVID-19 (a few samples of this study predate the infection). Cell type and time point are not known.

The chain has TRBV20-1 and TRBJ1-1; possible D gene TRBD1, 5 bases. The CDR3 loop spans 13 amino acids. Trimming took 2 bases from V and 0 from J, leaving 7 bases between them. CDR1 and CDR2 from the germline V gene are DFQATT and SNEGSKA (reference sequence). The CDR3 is CSARNRMNTEAFF. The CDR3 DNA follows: TGCAGTGCTAGAAACAGGATGAACACTGAAGCTTTCTTT.

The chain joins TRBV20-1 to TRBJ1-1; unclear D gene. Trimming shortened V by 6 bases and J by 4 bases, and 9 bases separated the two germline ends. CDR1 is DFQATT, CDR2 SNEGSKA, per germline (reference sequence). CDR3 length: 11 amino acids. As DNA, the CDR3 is TGCAGTGCAAACCCCGGCACTGAAGCTTTCTTT. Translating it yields CSANPGTEAFF.